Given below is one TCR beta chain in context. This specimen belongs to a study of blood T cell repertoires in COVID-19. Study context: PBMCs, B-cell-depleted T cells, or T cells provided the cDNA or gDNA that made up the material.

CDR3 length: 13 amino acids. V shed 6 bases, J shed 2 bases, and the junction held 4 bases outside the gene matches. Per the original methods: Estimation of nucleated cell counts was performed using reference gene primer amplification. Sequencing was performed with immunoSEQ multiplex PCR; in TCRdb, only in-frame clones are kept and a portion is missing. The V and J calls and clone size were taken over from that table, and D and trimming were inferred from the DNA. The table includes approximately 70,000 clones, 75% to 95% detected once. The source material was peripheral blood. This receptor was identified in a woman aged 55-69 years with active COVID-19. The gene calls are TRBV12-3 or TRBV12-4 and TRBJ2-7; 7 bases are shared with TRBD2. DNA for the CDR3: TGTGCCAGCAGGTATGGGACTACCTACGAGCAGTACTTC. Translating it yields CASRYGTTYEQYF.